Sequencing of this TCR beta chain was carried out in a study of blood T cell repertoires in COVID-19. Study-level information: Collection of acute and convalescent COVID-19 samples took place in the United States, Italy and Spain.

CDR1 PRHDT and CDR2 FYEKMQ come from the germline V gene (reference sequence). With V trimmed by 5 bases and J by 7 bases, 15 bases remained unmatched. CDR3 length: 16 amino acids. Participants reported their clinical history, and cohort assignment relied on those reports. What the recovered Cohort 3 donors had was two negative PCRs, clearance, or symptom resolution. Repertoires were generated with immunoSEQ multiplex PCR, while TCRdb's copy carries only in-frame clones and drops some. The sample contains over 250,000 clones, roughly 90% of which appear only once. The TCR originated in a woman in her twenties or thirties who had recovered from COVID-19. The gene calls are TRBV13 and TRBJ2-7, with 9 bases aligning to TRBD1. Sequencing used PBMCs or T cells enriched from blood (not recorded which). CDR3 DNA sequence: TGTGCCAGCAGCCCGACCTCGTCACAGGGGGCTGGGGAGCAGTACTTC. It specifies CASSPTSSQGAGEQYF.